These T cell receptor beta chains were read from a single sample in a study of beta chain features in type 1 diabetes. The table came from immunoSEQ multiplex PCR; TCRdb's copy has only in-frame clones and leaves some out. The sample has some 400,000 clones, approximately 16% seen once. The specimen was naive CD4+ T cells from blood. These receptor sequences come from a woman under 30 in good health. CDR3s include the opening cysteine and the closing phenylalanine or tryptophan. A D gene is named only where the DNA matches it firmly. Size is stated for part of the rows, as once, few or many counts, or as a class when the clone is expanded.

CDR3 protein: CASSGRQGPAYEQYF; CDR3 DNA: TGTGCCAGCAGCGGAAGACAGGGGCCCGCCTACGAGCAGTACTTC; clone size: few; D gene: TRBD1; J gene: TRBJ2-7; V gene: TRBV7-2
CDR3 protein: CASSPGTGYVKPSRTEAFF; CDR3 DNA: TGTGCCAGTAGTCCCGGGACAGGGTATGTGAAACCGAGTCGCACTGAAGCTTTCTTT; clone size: few; D gene: TRBD1; J gene: TRBJ1-1; V gene: TRBV19
CDR3 protein: CAWAALTGYNEQFF; CDR3 DNA: TGTGCCTGGGCAGCGCTAACAGGCTACAATGAGCAGTTCTTC; clone size: .; D gene: .; J gene: TRBJ2-1; V gene: TRBV30
CDR3 protein: CASSLGHATEKLFF; CDR3 DNA: TGTGCCAGCAGCTTGGGACATGCTACTGAAAAACTGTTTTTT; clone size: few; D gene: .; J gene: TRBJ1-4; V gene: TRBV5-4
CDR3 protein: CASGPGLAVNEQFF; CDR3 DNA: TGTGCTAGTGGCCCGGGACTAGCGGTGAATGAGCAGTTCTTC; clone size: few; D gene: TRBD2; J gene: TRBJ2-1; V gene: TRBV12-5
CDR3 protein: CSVLHPTGGANNEQFF; CDR3 DNA: TGCAGCGTTTTACATCCAACAGGGGGCGCAAACAATGAGCAGTTCTTC; clone size: .; D gene: TRBD1; J gene: TRBJ2-1; V gene: TRBV29-1
CDR3 protein: CSVRAGGKRETQYF; CDR3 DNA: TGCAGCGTGCGGGCGGGGGGCAAGAGGGAGACCCAGTACTTC; clone size: few; D gene: TRBD2; J gene: TRBJ2-5; V gene: TRBV29-1
CDR3 protein: CASTGLADYNEQFF; CDR3 DNA: TGCGCCAGCACCGGACTAGCGGATTACAATGAGCAGTTCTTC; clone size: .; D gene: TRBD2; J gene: TRBJ2-1; V gene: TRBV5-1
CDR3 protein: CASSLEGQLNTGELFF; CDR3 DNA: TGTGCCAGCAGCTTAGAGGGACAGCTGAACACCGGGGAGCTGTTTTTT; clone size: few; D gene: TRBD1; J gene: TRBJ2-2; V gene: TRBV7-2
CDR3 protein: CASRRRTAQDQPQHF; CDR3 DNA: TGTGCCAGCCGGCGGCGGACAGCCCAGGATCAGCCCCAGCATTTT; clone size: .; D gene: .; J gene: TRBJ1-5; V gene: TRBV18
CDR3 protein: CASSRASTGADGYTF; CDR3 DNA: TGTGCCAGCTCACGGGCCTCGACAGGGGCAGATGGCTACACCTTC; clone size: .; D gene: TRBD1; J gene: TRBJ1-2; V gene: TRBV18
CDR3 protein: CAWETGNGNTIYF; CDR3 DNA: TGTGCCTGGGAAACAGGGAATGGAAACACCATATATTTT; clone size: .; D gene: .; J gene: TRBJ1-3; V gene: TRBV30
CDR3 protein: CASSIRRGGNQPQHF; CDR3 DNA: TGTGCCAGTAGTATACGCAGGGGAGGCAATCAGCCCCAGCATTTT; clone size: .; D gene: .; J gene: TRBJ1-5; V gene: TRBV19
CDR3 protein: CARLTGGSYNEQFF; CDR3 DNA: TGTGCCCGCCTCACCGGGGGCTCCTACAATGAGCAGTTCTTC; clone size: few; D gene: .; J gene: TRBJ2-1; V gene: TRBV30
CDR3 protein: CASQYSPTSYEQYF; CDR3 DNA: TGTGCCAGTCAGTACAGTCCGACCTCCTACGAGCAGTACTTC; clone size: .; D gene: .; J gene: TRBJ2-7; V gene: TRBV19
CDR3 protein: CASSQDQQEGQPQHF; CDR3 DNA: TGTGCCAGCAGCCAAGATCAGCAGGAAGGCCAGCCCCAGCATTTT; clone size: few; D gene: .; J gene: TRBJ1-5; V gene: TRBV4-2
CDR3 protein: CASTSTSGRIGETQYF; CDR3 DNA: TGTGCCAGCACCTCGACTAGCGGGAGGATTGGGGAGACCCAGTACTTC; clone size: few; D gene: TRBD2; J gene: TRBJ2-5; V gene: TRBV28
CDR3 protein: CASLLQGAGGHEQYF; CDR3 DNA: TGTGCCAGCCTTCTCCAGGGGGCAGGGGGACACGAGCAGTACTTC; clone size: .; D gene: TRBD1; J gene: TRBJ2-7; V gene: TRBV28
CDR3 protein: CASSLRGGTDTQYF; CDR3 DNA: TGTGCCAGCAGCCTCAGGGGCGGTACAGATACGCAGTATTTT; clone size: .; D gene: .; J gene: TRBJ2-3; V gene: TRBV7-9
CDR3 protein: CASTTGLGAYEQYF; CDR3 DNA: TGTGCCAGCACCACCGGACTAGGGGCCTACGAGCAGTACTTC; clone size: .; D gene: TRBD2; J gene: TRBJ2-7; V gene: TRBV6-5
CDR3 protein: CASSSGTGNSYEQYF; CDR3 DNA: TGTGCCAGCAGTTCAGGGACAGGGAATTCCTACGAGCAGTACTTC; clone size: .; D gene: TRBD1; J gene: TRBJ2-7; V gene: TRBV6-6